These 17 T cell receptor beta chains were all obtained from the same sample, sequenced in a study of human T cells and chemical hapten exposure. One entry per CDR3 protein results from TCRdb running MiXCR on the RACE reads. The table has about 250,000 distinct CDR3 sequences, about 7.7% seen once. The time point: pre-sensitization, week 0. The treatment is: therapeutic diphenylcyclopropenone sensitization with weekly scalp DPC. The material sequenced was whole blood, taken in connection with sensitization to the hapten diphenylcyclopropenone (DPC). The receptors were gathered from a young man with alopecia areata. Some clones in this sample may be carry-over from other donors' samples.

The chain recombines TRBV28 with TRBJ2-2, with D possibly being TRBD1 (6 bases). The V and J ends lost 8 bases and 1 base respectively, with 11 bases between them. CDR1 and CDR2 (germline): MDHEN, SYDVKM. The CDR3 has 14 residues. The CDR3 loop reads CASGRGWNTGELFF. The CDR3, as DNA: TGTGCCAGCGGAAGGGGGTGGAACACCGGGGAGCTGTTTTTT.

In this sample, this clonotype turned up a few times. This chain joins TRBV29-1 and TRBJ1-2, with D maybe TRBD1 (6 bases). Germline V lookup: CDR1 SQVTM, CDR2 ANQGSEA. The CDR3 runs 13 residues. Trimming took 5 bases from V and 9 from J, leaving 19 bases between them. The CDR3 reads CSVLPGPQGSYTF. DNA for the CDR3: TGCAGCGTTCTACCGGGCCCCCAGGGGAGCTACACCTTC. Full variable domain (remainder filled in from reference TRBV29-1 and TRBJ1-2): SAVISQKPSRDICQRGTSLTIQCQVDSQVTMMFWYRQQPGQSLTLIATANQGSEATYESGFVIDKFPISRPNLTFSTLTVSNMSPEDSSIYLCSVLPGPQGSYTFGSGTRLTVV.

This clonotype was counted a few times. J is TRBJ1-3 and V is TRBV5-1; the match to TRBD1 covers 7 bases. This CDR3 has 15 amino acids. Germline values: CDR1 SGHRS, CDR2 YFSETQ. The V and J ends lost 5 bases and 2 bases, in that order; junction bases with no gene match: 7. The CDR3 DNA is TGCGCCAGCAGACGCACAGGGGAACCTGGAAACACCATATATTTT. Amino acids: CASRRTGEPGNTIYF.

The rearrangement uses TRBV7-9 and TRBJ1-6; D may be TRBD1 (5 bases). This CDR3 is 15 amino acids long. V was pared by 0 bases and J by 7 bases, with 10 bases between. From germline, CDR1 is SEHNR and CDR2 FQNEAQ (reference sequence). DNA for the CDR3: TGTGCCAGCAGCTTAGCGTCGGGGGTGAATTCACCCCTCCACTTT. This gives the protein CASSLASGVNSPLHF.

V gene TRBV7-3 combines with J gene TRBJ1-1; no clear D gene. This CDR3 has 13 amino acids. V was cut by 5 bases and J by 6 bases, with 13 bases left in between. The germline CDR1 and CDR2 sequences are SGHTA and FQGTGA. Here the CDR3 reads CASSPSGISEAFF. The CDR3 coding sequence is TGTGCCAGCAGCCCCAGTGGGATCTCTGAAGCTTTCTTT.

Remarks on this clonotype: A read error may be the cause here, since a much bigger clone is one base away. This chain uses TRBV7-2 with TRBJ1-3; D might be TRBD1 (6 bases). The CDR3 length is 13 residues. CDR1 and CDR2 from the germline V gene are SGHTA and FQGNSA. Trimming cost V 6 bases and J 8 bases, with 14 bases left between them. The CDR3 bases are TGTGCCAGCAGTTGGGACATCGGAGACACCATATATTTT. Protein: CASSWDIGDTIYF.

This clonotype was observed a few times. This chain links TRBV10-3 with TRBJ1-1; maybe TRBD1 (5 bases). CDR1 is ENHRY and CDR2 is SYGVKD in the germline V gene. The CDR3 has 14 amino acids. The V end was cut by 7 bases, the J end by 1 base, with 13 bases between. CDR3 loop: CAIKGGQGNTEAFF. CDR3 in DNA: TGTGCCATCAAAGGAGGGCAGGGGAACACTGAAGCTTTCTTT.

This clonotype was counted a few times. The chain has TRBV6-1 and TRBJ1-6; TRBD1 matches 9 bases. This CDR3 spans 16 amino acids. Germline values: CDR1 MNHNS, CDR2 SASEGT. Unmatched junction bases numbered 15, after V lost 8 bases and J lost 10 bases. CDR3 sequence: CASAGLDGTGNSPLHF. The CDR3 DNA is TGTGCCAGCGCGGGTCTTGACGGGACAGGGAACTCACCCCTCCACTTT.

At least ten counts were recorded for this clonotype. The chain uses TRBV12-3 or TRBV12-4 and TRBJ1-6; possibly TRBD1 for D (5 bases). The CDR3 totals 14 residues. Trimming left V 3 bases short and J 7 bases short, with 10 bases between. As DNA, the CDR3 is TGTGCCAGCAGTTTTTCAGGGAGCAATTCACCCCTCCACTTT. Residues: CASSFSGSNSPLHF.

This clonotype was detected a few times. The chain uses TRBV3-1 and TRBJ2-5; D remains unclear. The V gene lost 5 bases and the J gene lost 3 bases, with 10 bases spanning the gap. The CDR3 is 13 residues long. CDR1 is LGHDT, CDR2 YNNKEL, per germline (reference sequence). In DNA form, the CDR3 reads TGTGCCAGCAGCTTCACCCATGAAGAGACCCAGTACTTC. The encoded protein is CASSFTHEETQYF.

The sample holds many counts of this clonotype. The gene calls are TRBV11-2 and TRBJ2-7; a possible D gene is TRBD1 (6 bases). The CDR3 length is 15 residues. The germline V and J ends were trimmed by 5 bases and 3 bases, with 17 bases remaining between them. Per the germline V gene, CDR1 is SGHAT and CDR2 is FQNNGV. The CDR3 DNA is TGTGCCAGCAGCCCCACGGTTACAGGGATCTACGAGCAGTACTTC. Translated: CASSPTVTGIYEQYF.

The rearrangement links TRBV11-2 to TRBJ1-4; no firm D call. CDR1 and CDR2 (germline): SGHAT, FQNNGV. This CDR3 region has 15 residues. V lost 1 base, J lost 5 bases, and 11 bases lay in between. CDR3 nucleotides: TGTGCCAGCAGCTTAGTGGTCTCCGCAAATGAAAAACTGTTTTTT. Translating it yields CASSLVVSANEKLFF.

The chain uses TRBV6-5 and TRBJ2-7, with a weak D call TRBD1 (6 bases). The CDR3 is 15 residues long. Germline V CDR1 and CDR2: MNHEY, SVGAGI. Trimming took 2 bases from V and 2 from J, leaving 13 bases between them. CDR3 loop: CASSYTTGWAYEQYF. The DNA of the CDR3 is TGTGCCAGCAGTTACACCACAGGGTGGGCCTACGAGCAGTACTTC.

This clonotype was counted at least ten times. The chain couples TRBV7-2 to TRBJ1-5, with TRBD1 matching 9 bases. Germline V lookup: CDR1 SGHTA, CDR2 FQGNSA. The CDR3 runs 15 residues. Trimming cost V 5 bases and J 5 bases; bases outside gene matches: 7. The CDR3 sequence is CASSPRTGADQPQHF. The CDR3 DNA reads TGTGCCAGCAGCCCCCGGACAGGGGCGGATCAGCCCCAGCATTTT.

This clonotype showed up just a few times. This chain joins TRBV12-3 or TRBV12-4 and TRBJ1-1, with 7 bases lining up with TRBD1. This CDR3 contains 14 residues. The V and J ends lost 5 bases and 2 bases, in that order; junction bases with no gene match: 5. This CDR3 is CASSMGTENTEAFF. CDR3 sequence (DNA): TGTGCCAGCAGTATGGGGACAGAAAACACTGAAGCTTTCTTT.

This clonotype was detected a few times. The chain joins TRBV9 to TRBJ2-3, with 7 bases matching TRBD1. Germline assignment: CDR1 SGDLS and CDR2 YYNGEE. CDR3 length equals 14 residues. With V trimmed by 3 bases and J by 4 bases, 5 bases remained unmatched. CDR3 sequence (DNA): TGTGCCAGCAGCGGACAGGGATGGTCAGATACGCAGTATTTT. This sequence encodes CASSGQGWSDTQYF.

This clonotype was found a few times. CDR3 amino acids: CASSSGTGVSGYNEQFF. The DNA for the CDR3 is TGTGCCAGCAGCTCCGGGACAGGGGTATCGGGCTACAATGAGCAGTTCTTC. The V call is TRBV6-2 or TRBV6-3, the J call TRBJ2-1, with TRBD1 matching over 10 bases. Germline CDR1 MNHEY, CDR2 SVGEGT. This CDR3 comprises 17 residues. Trimming at V came to 6 bases and at J to 3 bases, leaving 11 bases not matched to a gene.